The next 6 T cell receptor beta chains were all read from a single sample in a study of blood T cell repertoires in COVID-19. The assay was immunoSEQ multiplex PCR, and TCRdb's table has in-frame clones only and misses some. The table includes about 270,000 clones, approximately 90% detected once. The sequencing sample was made of PBMCs or T cells enriched from blood (not recorded which). These receptors were collected from a woman aged 40 to 50 with acute COVID-19.

A single count supports this clone. Other DNA variants within this sample encode the same CDR3. The rearrangement uses TRBV12-3 or TRBV12-4 and TRBJ1-1; D is undetermined. CDR3 length: 13 amino acids. Trimming pared 2 bases from V and 2 bases from J, leaving 6 bases between. CDR3 nucleotide sequence: TGTGCCAGCAGTTTACAGGTTAACACTGAAGCTTTCTTT. It is translated as CASSLQVNTEAFF.

The chain is built from TRBV28 and TRBJ1-5, with 9 nucleotides matching TRBD1. V lost 5 bases to trimming and J lost 6 bases; unmatched junction nucleotides: 8. CDR3 length: 15 residues. Per the germline V gene, CDR1 is MDHEN and CDR2 is SYDVKM. CDR3 amino acids: CASSPRQGGSQPQHF. In nucleotides, the CDR3 is TGTGCCAGCAGTCCTCGACAGGGGGGAAGTCAGCCCCAGCATTTT.

V usage is TRBV7-9 and J usage is TRBJ2-5; 11 bases map to TRBD2. CDR1 SEHNR and CDR2 FQNEAQ come from the germline V gene (reference sequence). The J segment lost 1 base and the V segment lost 0 bases, leaving 7 bases of the junction unmatched. The CDR3 is made up of 18 amino acids. In DNA, the CDR3 is TGTGCCAGCAGCTTAGCGAAGACTAGCGGGACTACCCAAGAGACCCAGTACTTC. Protein: CASSLAKTSGTTQETQYF.

The rearrangement joins TRBV11-2 to TRBJ1-2; 7 bases map to TRBD1. The CDR3 is 14 residues long. V shed 9 bases and J 7 bases; nucleotides not matched to a gene: 14. Germline V CDR1 and CDR2: SGHAT, FQNNGV. This CDR3 reads CASRKLGQTTGYTF. The CDR3, as DNA: TGTGCCAGTAGGAAATTGGGACAGACTACTGGCTACACCTTC.

The V gene is TRBV2, the J gene TRBJ1-2; D call uncertain. The CDR3 consists of 13 residues. Germline V lookup: CDR1 SNHLY, CDR2 FYNNEI. With 5 bases removed from V and 0 bases from J, the gap between germline ends came to 7 bases. The CDR3 is CASSSTANYGYTF. The DNA of the CDR3 is TGTGCCAGCAGTTCAACAGCTAACTATGGCTACACCTTC.

This chain links TRBV5-1 with TRBJ1-4, with 10 bases fitting TRBD1. Germline V gene sequence: CDR1 SGHRS, CDR2 YFSETQ. Unmatched junction bases numbered 8, after V lost 4 bases and J lost 8 bases. The CDR3 spans 15 residues. As DNA, the CDR3 is TGCGCCAGCAGCATGGACGGGACAGGGGTCGAAAAACTGTTTTTT. Its protein product is CASSMDGTGVEKLFF. The full variable domain, its missing parts supplied by reference TRBV5-1 and TRBJ1-4, is KAGVTQTPRYLIKTRGQQVTLSCSPISGHRSVSWYQQTPGQGLQFLFEYFSETQRNKGNFPGRFSGRQFSNSRSEMNVSTLELGDSALYLCASSMDGTGVEKLFFGSGTQLSVL.